The entry below describes one TCR beta chain. What it recognizes is unknown. Sequencing was performed with immunoSEQ multiplex PCR; in TCRdb, only in-frame clones are kept and a portion is missing. In the table there are 130,000 to 150,000 clones, 70% to 90% of which are singletons. Germline CDR1 and CDR2: SGHAT and FQNNGV. V shed 7 bases and J shed 1 base, with 16 bases lying between them. This CDR3 is built from 16 residues. This record belongs to a study of T cell responses to AZD1222 COVID-19 vaccine. Whole-study findings and limits: Only a handful of AZD1222 recipients were seropositive at baseline. There were mostly white British donors and more females than males, and clonal diversity was possibly underestimated.

The chain combines TRBV11-2 with TRBJ2-2; weak D call: TRBD1 (7 bases). The sample in question was peripheral blood, obtained on day 0 of AZD1222 vaccination. The clonotype originates from an adult in good health. For the CDR3, the DNA is TGTGCCAGCAAGATTCAGGGGGGCCTGAACACCGGGGAGCTGTTTTTT. Translation: CASKIQGGLNTGELFF.